This T cell receptor beta chain appears in the sequencing data of a study of metastatic and nonmetastatic thyroid tumors. Study background: Thyroid patients, malignant and benign, had repertoires compared across blood and tumor or nodule tissue. Findings and caveats of the study: As reported, TCR beta diversity in blood and tumor was significantly higher in malignant thyroid tumors than in benign nodules.

Turning to this clone: Its specificity is not known. A much larger clone sits a single nucleotide away, making a read error possible.

Before thyroid surgery, none of the patients had received any treatment. Trimming took 6 bases from V and 1 from J; bases not matched to a gene: 8. CDR1 and CDR2 from the germline V gene are SQVTM and ANQGSEA. The CDR3 is made up of 15 amino acids. As processed by the authors: Researchers built a distant-metastasis classifier for papillary thyroid cancer that drew on CDR3 differences across clinicopathological groups. Using MiXCR, TCRdb reanalyzed the PCR reads. V and J calls and clone size were set by TCRdb, not the authors. The sample records about 49,000 clones, about 20% being singletons. The TCR was taken from a female donor with papillary thyroid cancer or a benign thyroid nodule (not recorded which). Some clones in this sample may be carry-over from other donors' samples. Sequencing was carried out using blood. The chain carries TRBV29-1 and TRBJ2-3; 9 bases line up with TRBD2. This CDR3 is CSVGTSWRGTDTQYF. The DNA of the CDR3 is TGCAGCGTAGGGACTAGCTGGAGGGGCACAGATACGCAGTATTTT.